Below, one TCR beta chain is given with its context. Its antigen remains unidentified. The sort gate was single viable CD3+CD4+CD8-CD45RO+ cells for memory CD4+ T cells. Total CD4+ T cells were enriched by CD4 positive selection. The data were obtained in a study of memory CD4+ T cells and cytomegalovirus serostatus. Background on the study: Of the healthy Belgian adults, nine or ten were CMV seropositive and around 22 seronegative. Study conclusions and caveats: Repertoires predicted CMV serostatus with median bootstrapped AUC of roughly 0.96. CD4+ memory repertoires contained about 40% of the 164 reported CMV TCRbeta sequences.

Produced via immunoSEQ multiplex PCR; TCRdb's table is partial and in-frame only. The sample records 30,000 to 40,000 clones, around 78% being singletons. The CDR3 covers 13 residues. Germline CDR1 reads MNHEY; CDR2 reads SVGAGI. Trimming took 5 bases from V and 2 from J, leaving 9 bases between them. The receptor was isolated from an adult in good health and CMV-seronegative. The sequencing sample was made of memory CD4+ T cells from blood. The chain uses TRBV6-5 and TRBJ1-1; D is ambiguous. The CDR3 reads CASSPPRNTEAFF. For the CDR3, the DNA is TGTGCCAGCAGTCCCCCGAGAAACACTGAAGCTTTCTTT.